This TCR beta chain comes out of a study of blood T cells in healthy people across ages (dated by TCRdb to the mid-2010s). For the wider study: In model experiments, template switching captured roughly one uniquely barcoded TCR beta cDNA molecule for every two T cells. The donors were split into four age groups: young (average around 15 years), middle-aged (over 35), aged (more than 60) and long-lived (approximately 80). To avoid experimental bias, donors of different ages were randomly spread across the sequencing lanes. For two donors (one aged 18 to 29 and one aged 80 or older), the study analyzed two additional independent replicas of 1 million unique cDNA reads from the same blood draw. Age-related changes in TCR beta repertoire diversity were measured in the study by deep sequencing normalized with unique cDNA molecular identifiers. Overall study results and their limits: Compared with the aged group, the long-lived group had more naive CD4+ T cells, fewer expanded clones and increased TCR diversity, a pattern suggesting age selection. Estimates of total diversity from one million sequenced T cells were regarded as lower bounds and underestimates. As age increased, observed TCR beta diversity per million T cells dropped in a roughly linear way, and a significant reduction was already evident by age approximately 40. Because the CMV infection status of the donors was unknown, age-related changes in expanded clonotypes may potentially have been confounded. There was a strong correlation between observed TCR beta diversity and the percentage of naive T cells measured by flow cytometry. Because profiling used bulk unsorted PBMCs, naive and antigen-experienced compartments could not be compared conclusively.

The roughly 38 donors, aged about 6 to 95 years, were systemically healthy Caucasian individuals from Russia. Ten milliliters of peripheral blood were collected from each donor into EDTA-treated Vacutainer tubes. Ficoll-Paque density-gradient centrifugation was used to isolate PBMCs, with at least 6.5 million per sample. Trizol reagent was used to extract total RNA from the PBMCs, yielding at least 6 micrograms per sample. For every donor, an aliquot of PBMCs went through flow cytometry to measure the percentages of naive CD45RAhigh/CD27high T cells. In the case of this clonotype: The antigen it binds to is not known. No much larger clone exists at a distance of one base, and base qualities are not known.

V lost 4 bases and J lost 4 bases, and the count of bases not matched to a germline gene is 12. CDR1 and CDR2, per the germline V gene, are SGHVS and FQNEAQ. From the cysteine up to the phenylalanine, the CDR3 has a length of 16 residues. The kept DNA is CDR3 alone, 48 bases in frame from the first base. The library relied on 5' RACE. Instrument on record: Illumina HiSeq 2500. A second 7 to 11 cycle PCR used a sample-barcoded 5' primer and a J-beta primer mix. A template-switch 5' adaptor carrying 12 random nucleotides introduced a unique molecular identifier onto each TCR beta cDNA molecule. At least 2.5 million CDR3-containing paired-end reads were obtained from each sample. First-strand cDNA synthesis was performed from all RNA using the Mint cDNA synthesis kit, with priming by a TRBC-specific oligonucleotide. After uracil-DNA glycosylase treatment, a first 18-cycle PCR used universal primers M1SS and BC2_uni_R on all cDNA. The study's processing was this. For normalization, 1 million high-quality reads, each with a distinct molecular identifier, were randomly selected from each sample. Instead of being binned into consensus sequences, reads with shared molecular identifiers were discarded. MiTCR, run with a Q25 quality threshold and the strictest error-elimination algorithm, handled CDR3 identification, clonotype clustering and error correction. A nonparametric unseen species model with Euler transformation was used to estimate a lower bound on total TCR beta diversity. Using fastp trimming at Q25 and MiXCR clonotype assembly, TCRdb reanalyzed the public sequencing data and kept in-frame beta chains. When rows share a CDR3 protein, they turn into one entry using the most common DNA and genes. The V and J calls come from TCRdb's annotation, not from the publication. This sample lists hundreds of thousands of distinct CDR3 sequences; about 52% were detected once. The ten most abundant clones make up 45% to 60% of the sample.

The receptor chain draws on TRBV7-8 and TRBJ2-5; TRBD1 matches 7 bases in the middle. The receptor comes from a man between 60 and 75 years old in good health. Sequenced material: blood. CDR3 region: CASSSNRDRAPETQYF. The nucleotides read TGTGCCAGCAGCTCAAACCGGGACAGAGCCCCAGAGACCCAGTACTTC.